This TCR beta chain emerged from a study of vaccination and CD4 T cells after COVID-19. Study-wide background: Each control was exposed to a CEFX pool, an HIV-1 Nef pool, or no peptide at all.

At the Johns Hopkins FTIC core, DNA taken from cultured CD4+ T cells was sequenced by way of the Oncomine TCR Beta short-read assay. Each CDR3 protein is one row after TCRdb ran MiXCR on the PCR reads. The data show around 20,000 distinct CDR3 sequences, about two fifths seen once. The CDR3 is 15 amino acids. The ends lost 3 bases at V and 5 bases at J; junction bases unmatched: 6. Looked up from germline, CDR1 is MGHRA and CDR2 is YSYEKL. Points on this clonotype: Its antigen remains unidentified.

Treatment given: approximately nine-day PBMC culture with coronavirus spike peptide pools or control peptides (ViraFEST assay). The source was CD4+ T cells from blood, cultured in vitro, collected before SARS-CoV-2 vaccination. This TCR was sampled from a human donor who had recovered from COVID-19. This rearrangement joins TRBV4-1 to TRBJ1-1; 10 nucleotides align to TRBD1. Written as DNA, the CDR3 is TGCGCCAGCAGCCAGAGACAGGGGGCCAAGACTGAAGCTTTCTTT. Protein product: CASSQRQGAKTEAFF.